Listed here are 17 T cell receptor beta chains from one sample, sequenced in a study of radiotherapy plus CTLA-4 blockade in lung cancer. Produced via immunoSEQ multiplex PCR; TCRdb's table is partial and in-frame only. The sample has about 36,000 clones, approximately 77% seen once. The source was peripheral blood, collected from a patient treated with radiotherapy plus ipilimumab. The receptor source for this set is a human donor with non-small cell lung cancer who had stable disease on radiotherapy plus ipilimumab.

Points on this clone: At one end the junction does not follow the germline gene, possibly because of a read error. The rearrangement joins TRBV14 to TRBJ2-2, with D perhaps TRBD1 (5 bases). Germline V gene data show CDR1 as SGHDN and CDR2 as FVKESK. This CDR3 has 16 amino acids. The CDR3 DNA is TGTGCCAGCAGCCAACTGGGGCTAGGGTACACCGAGGAGCTGTTTTTT. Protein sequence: CASSQLGLGYTEELFF.

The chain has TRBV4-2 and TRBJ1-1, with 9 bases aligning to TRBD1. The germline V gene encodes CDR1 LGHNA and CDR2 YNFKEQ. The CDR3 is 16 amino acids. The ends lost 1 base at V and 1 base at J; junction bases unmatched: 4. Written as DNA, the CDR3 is TGTGCCAGCAGCCAAGCCCTGGGACAGGGGAACACTGAAGCTTTCTTT. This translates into CASSQALGQGNTEAFF.

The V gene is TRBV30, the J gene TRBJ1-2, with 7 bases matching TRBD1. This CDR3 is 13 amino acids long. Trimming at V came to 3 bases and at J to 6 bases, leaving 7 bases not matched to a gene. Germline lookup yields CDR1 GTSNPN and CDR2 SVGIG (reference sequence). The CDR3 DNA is TGTGCCTGGAGCCTGGGACAGTTCAATGGCTACACCTTC. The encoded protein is CAWSLGQFNGYTF.

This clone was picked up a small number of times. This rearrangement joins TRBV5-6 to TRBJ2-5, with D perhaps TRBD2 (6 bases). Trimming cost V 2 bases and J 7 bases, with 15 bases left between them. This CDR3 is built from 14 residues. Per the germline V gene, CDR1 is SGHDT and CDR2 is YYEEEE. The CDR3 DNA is TGTGCCAGCAGCTTCTTCGGGGGTGCCGGGACCCAGTACTTC. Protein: CASSFFGGAGTQYF.

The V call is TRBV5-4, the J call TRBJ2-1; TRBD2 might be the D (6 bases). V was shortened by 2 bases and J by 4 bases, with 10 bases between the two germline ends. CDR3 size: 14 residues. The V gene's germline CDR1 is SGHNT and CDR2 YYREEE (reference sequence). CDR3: CASSFPGGYNEQFF. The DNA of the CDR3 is TGTGCCAGCAGCTTTCCCGGAGGGTACAATGAGCAGTTCTTC. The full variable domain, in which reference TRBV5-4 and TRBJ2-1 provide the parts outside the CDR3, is ETGVTQSPTHLIKTRGQQVTLRCSSQSGHNTVSWYQQALGQGPQFIFQYYREEENGRGNFPPRFSGLQFPNYSSELNVNALELDDSALYLCASSFPGGYNEQFFGPGTRLTVL.

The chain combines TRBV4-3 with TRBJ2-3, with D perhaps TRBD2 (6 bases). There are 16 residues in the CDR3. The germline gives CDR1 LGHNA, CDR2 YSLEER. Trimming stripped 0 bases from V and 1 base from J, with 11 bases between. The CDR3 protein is CASSQDAASGTDTQYF. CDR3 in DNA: TGCGCCAGCAGCCAAGATGCGGCTAGCGGCACAGATACGCAGTATTTT.

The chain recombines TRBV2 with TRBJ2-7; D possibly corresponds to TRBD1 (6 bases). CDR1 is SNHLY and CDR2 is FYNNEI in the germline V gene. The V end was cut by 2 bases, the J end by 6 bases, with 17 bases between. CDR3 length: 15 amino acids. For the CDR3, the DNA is TGTGCCAGCAGTGAAAAGGAGCAGGGGAGCCGCGAGCAGTACTTC. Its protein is CASSEKEQGSREQYF.

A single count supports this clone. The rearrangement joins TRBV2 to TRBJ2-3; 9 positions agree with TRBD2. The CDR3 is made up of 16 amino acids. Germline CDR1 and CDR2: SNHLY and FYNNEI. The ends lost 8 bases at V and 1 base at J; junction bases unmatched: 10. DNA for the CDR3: TGTGCCAGCCGAACTCCCATAGCGGGGGGCACAGATACGCAGTATTTT. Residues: CASRTPIAGGTDTQYF.

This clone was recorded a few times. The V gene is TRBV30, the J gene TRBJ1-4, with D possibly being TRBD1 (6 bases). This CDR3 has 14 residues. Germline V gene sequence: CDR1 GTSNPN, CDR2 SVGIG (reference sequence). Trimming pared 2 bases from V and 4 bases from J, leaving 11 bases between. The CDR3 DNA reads TGTGCCTGGAGTTTACAGGGATTTAATGAAAAACTGTTTTTT. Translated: CAWSLQGFNEKLFF.

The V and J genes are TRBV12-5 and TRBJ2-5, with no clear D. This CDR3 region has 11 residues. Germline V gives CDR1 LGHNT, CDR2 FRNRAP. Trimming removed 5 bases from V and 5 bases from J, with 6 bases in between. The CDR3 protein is CASGKQETQYF. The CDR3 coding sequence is TGTGCTAGTGGTAAACAGGAGACCCAGTACTTC.

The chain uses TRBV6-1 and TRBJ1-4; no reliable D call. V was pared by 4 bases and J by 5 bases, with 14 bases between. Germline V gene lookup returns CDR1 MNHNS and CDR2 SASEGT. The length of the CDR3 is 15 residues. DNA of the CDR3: TGTGCCAGCAGTGGGCAGGCGATCGGAAATGAAAAACTGTTTTTT. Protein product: CASSGQAIGNEKLFF.

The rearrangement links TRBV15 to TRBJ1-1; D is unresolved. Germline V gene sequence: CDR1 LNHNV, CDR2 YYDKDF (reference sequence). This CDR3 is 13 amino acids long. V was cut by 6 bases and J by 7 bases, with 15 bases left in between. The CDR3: CATSSFGHFEAFF. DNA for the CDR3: TGTGCCACCAGTTCCTTTGGGCATTTTGAAGCTTTCTTT.

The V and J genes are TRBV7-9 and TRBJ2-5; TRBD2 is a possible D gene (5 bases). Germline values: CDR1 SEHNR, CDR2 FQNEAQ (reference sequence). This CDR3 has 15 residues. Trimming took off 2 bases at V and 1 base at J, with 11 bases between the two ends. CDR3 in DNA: TGTGCCAGCAGCTTAATCTCTCGGGGCCAAGAGACCCAGTACTTC. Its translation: CASSLISRGQETQYF.

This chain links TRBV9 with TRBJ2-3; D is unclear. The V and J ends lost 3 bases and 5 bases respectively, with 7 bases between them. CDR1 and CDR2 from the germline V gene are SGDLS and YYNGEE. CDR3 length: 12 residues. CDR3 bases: TGTGCCAGCAGCGCCCTCGTAGATACGCAGTATTTT. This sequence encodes CASSALVDTQYF.

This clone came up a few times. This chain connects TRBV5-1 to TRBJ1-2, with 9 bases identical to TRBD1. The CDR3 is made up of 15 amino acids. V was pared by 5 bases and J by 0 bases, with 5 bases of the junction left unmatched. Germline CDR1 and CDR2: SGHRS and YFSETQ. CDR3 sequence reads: CASRTRTGANYGYTF. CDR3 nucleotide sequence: TGCGCCAGCAGGACACGGACAGGGGCTAACTATGGCTACACCTTC.

This chain's CDR3 is CASSLQRGAEAFF. The CDR3 DNA sequence: TGTGCCAGCAGCTTGCAACGGGGGGCTGAAGCTTTCTTT. The chain links TRBV7-2 to TRBJ1-1, with D possibly being TRBD1 (5 bases). V was pared by 3 bases and J by 6 bases, with 11 bases between. The V gene's germline CDR1 is SGHTA and CDR2 FQGNSA. The CDR3 has 13 residues.

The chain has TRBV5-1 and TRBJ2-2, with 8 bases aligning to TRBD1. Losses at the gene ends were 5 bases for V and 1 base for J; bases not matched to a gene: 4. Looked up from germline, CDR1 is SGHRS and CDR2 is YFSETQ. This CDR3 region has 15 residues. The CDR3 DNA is TGCGCCAGCAGTCCGGGACAGGTGAACACCGGGGAGCTGTTTTTT. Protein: CASSPGQVNTGELFF.